This TCR beta chain was captured in a study of T cell repertoires in cytomegalovirus infection. TCRdb ran MiXCR on the reads and lists one entry per CDR3 protein. The sample has approximately 100,000 distinct CDR3 sequences, around 28% seen once. Study outcomes and limitations: Cumulative public TCR beta family frequency identified CMV carriers with the relevant HLA.

A word on this clonotype: Its antigen is not identified.

This clonotype was obtained from a human donor in good health (CMV status not recorded). Some clones in this sample may be carry-over from other donors' samples. The specimen was CD8+ T cells from cultured PBMCs, collected from culture after CMV antigen stimulation.

The CDR3 here is CASRQKGGMNTEAFF. CDR3 nucleotides: TGTGCCAGCAGACAAAAAGGAGGGATGAACACTGAAGCTTTCTTT. The chain joins TRBV6-5 to TRBJ1-1; D gene uncertain. Germline CDR1 and CDR2: MNHEY and SVGAGI. V was cut by 6 bases and J by 0 bases, with 14 bases left in between. This CDR3 has 15 amino acids.